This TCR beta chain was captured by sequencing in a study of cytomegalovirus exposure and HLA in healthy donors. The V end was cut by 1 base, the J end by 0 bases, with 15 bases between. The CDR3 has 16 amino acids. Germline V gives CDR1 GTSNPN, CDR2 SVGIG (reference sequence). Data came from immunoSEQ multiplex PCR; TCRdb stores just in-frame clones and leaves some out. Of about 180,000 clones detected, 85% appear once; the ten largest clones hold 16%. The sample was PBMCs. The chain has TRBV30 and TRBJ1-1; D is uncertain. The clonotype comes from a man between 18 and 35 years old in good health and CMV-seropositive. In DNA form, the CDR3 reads TGTGCCTGGAGTGGCGGCCCCGGGGAGATGAACACTGAAGCTTTCTTT. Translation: CAWSGGPGEMNTEAFF.